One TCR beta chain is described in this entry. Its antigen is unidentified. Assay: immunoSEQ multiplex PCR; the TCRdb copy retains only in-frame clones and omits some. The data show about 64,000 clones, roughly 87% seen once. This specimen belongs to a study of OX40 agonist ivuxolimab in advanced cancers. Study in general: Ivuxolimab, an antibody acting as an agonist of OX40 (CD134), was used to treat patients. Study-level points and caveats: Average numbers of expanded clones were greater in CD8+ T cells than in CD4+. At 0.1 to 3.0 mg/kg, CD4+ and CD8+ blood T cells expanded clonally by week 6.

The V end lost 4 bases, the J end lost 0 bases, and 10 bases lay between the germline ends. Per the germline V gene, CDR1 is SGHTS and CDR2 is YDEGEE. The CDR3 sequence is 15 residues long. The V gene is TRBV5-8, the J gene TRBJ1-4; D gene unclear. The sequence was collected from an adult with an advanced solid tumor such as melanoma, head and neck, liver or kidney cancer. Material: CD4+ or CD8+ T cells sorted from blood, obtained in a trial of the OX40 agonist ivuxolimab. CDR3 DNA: TGTGCCAGCAGCCCAGAGATTGCAACTAATGAAAAACTGTTTTTT. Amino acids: CASSPEIATNEKLFF.